A single TCR beta chain is shown here with its context. The antigen remains unidentified. This sample was taken from a study of identifying expanded T cells in peripheral blood. Study-level findings and limits: About 1.2 clones differed between technical replicates, versus approximately 17 and 20 over time. Across healthy donors, higher total template counts meant significantly greater approximately two-week count variance.

Method: immunoSEQ multiplex PCR; TCRdb's copy keeps in-frame clones and lacks some. Seen here are 90,000 to 100,000 clones, 88% observed once, and the top ten hold approximately 5.3%. The CDR3 covers 15 residues. The V gene end was trimmed by 3 bases and the J gene end by 4 bases; junction bases not matched to a gene: 5. Germline values: CDR1 SGHRS, CDR2 YFSETQ. No infections or other immune events were documented during collection. This receptor was taken from a person between 18 and 75 years old in good health. The sequenced sample was blood. The gene calls are TRBV5-1 and TRBJ1-1; the match to TRBD1 covers 11 bases. CDR3 nucleotides: TGCGCCAGCAGCTCGGACAGGGGGCTGCCCACTGAAGCTTTCTTT. It is translated as CASSSDRGLPTEAFF.